This T cell receptor beta chain emerged from a study of T-cell reconstitution after alpha-beta-depleted transplantation in children. CDR1 and CDR2 (germline): MGHRA, YSYEKL. V lost 1 base and J lost 0, with 10 bases in between. The CDR3 is 17 residues long. Molecular barcoding with unique molecular identifiers was used for the TCRbeta library. One entry per CDR3 protein results from TCRdb running MiXCR on the PCR reads. The data show about a million distinct CDR3 sequences, roughly 31% seen once. This receptor was taken from a boy less than two years old who had a stem cell transplant for SCID, so the T cells may come from the graft donor. V and J are TRBV4-1 and TRBJ2-6; D remains ambiguous. This material consisted of PBMCs, mostly from graft donor cells, taken 360 days after TCRalphabeta/CD19-depleted stem cell transplant. CDR3 bases: TGCGCCAGCAGCCAAGGGGTTCAGAGCTCTGGGGCCAACGTCCTGACTTTC. Encoded protein: CASSQGVQSSGANVLTF.